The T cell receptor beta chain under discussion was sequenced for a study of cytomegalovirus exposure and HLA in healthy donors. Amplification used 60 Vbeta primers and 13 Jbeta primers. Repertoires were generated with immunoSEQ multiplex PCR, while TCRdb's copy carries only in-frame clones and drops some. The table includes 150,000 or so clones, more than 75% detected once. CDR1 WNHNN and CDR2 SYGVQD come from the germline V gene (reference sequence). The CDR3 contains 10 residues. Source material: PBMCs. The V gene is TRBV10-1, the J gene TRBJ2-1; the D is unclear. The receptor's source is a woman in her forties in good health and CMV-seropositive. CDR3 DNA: TGCGCAGCCCCCAGCCGCGACAAATTCTTC. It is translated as CAAPSRDKFF.